This T cell receptor (beta chain) appears in the sequencing data of a study of blood T cell repertoires in COVID-19. About the research overall: Researchers got acute and convalescent COVID-19 samples from the United States, Italy and Spain. T cells, B-cell-depleted T cells, or PBMCs provided the cDNA or gDNA that served as material.

Germline V lookup: CDR1 KGHDR, CDR2 SFDVKD. The CDR3 covers 18 residues. J was trimmed by 2 bases and V by 1 base; bases with no gene match: 3. In the study's own analysis: Estimation of nucleated cell counts relied on the amplification of reference gene primers. Method: immunoSEQ multiplex PCR; TCRdb's copy keeps in-frame clones and lacks some. For V, J and clone size, that table is used; D and trimming come from the DNA. Among about 200,000 clones listed, roughly nine tenths were seen once. The genes are TRBV24-1 and TRBJ2-1; 14 nucleotides line up with TRBD2. This TCR came from a woman aged 70-85 years with acute or convalescent COVID-19. The specimen was peripheral blood. For the CDR3, the DNA is TGTGCCACCAGTGATTTAGGGACTAGCGGGAGCGCCTACAATGAGCAGTTCTTC. This translates into CATSDLGTSGSAYNEQFF.